This TCR beta chain was documented in a study of cytomegalovirus exposure and HLA in healthy donors. The overall study: The study placed about 86% of its approximately 430 genotyped donors in the Caucasian-associated ancestry cluster. Broader study findings: Being productive about 90% or about 30% of the time was typical of most TCR beta V segments in an earlier analysis. Later on, a genetic analysis was performed. It linked a missense variant in DCLRE1C with V- and J-gene trimming of TCR beta. Testing in vitro showed a few CMV-associated chains specific for CMV antigens.

The V and J ends lost 2 bases and 2 bases, in that order; junction bases with no gene match: 9. Germline V gives CDR1 SGDLS, CDR2 YYNGEE. The length of the CDR3 is 16 residues. As concerns this clone: Its matching antigen is unknown.

PCR involved 60 Vbeta and 13 Jbeta primers. Assay used: immunoSEQ multiplex PCR; TCRdb lists only in-frame clones, some missing. Among about 200,000 clones listed, around 86% were seen once. The specimen was PBMCs. The TCR was taken from a woman between 18 and 29 years old in good health and CMV-seronegative. The rearrangement links TRBV9 to TRBJ2-5, with 7 bases matching TRBD1. CDR3 amino acids: CASSVSTGTAQETQYF. CDR3 bases: TGTGCCAGCAGCGTTTCTACCGGGACAGCACAAGAGACCCAGTACTTC. The variable domain in full, completed from reference TRBV9 and TRBJ2-5, reads DSGVTQTPKHLITATGQRVTLRCSPRSGDLSVYWYQQSLDQGLQFLIQYYNGEERAKGNILERFSAQQFPDLHSELNLSSLELGDSALYFCASSVSTGTAQETQYFGPGTRLLVL.